One sample yielded the 21 T cell receptor beta chains listed below, sequenced in a study of blood T cell repertoires in COVID-19. Repertoires were generated with immunoSEQ multiplex PCR, while TCRdb's copy carries only in-frame clones and drops some. The sample lists around 250,000 clones; roughly 85% were seen once. The specimen was PBMCs or T cells enriched from blood (not recorded which). Source of these receptors: a woman aged 45-59 years with acute COVID-19.

CDR3 loop: CASSVEATGRNSPLHF. CDR3 bases: TGTGCCAGCAGCGTAGAGGCGACAGGGCGTAATTCACCCCTCCACTTT. The chain joins TRBV9 to TRBJ1-6; 7 nucleotides line up with TRBD1. J gave up 6 bases and V 0 bases, and 6 bases lay outside the gene matches. The germline V gene has CDR1 SGDLS and CDR2 YYNGEE. The CDR3 is 16 residues long.

This rearrangement joins TRBV6-2 or TRBV6-3 to TRBJ2-5; D possibly corresponds to TRBD1 (5 bases). V was clipped by 2 bases and J by 2 bases, with 9 bases between them. From germline, CDR1 is MNHEY and CDR2 SVGEGT. CDR3 length: 14 amino acids. The CDR3 DNA reads as TGTGCCAGCAGTTACGTCCGACAGCAAGAGACCCAGTACTTC. It is translated as CASSYVRQQETQYF.

The chain has TRBV10-3 and TRBJ1-5; 7 positions agree with TRBD1. Germline V gene sequence: CDR1 ENHRY, CDR2 SYGVKD. The length of the CDR3 is 19 residues. V trimming: 3 bases; J trimming: 1 base; junction bases outside the gene matches: 15. In DNA, the CDR3 is TGTGCCATCAGTGATAATAAGACCCGGGACAGTAAAAGCAATCAGCCCCAGCATTTT. It codes for CAISDNKTRDSKSNQPQHF.

The V gene is TRBV30, the J gene TRBJ1-5, with D unclear. The V gene's germline CDR1 is GTSNPN and CDR2 SVGIG (reference sequence). The CDR3 runs to 11 residues. V dropped 2 bases and J dropped 9 bases, with 8 bases sitting between them. CDR3 coding DNA: TGTGCCTGGAGTCCGCCAGGGCCCCAGCATTTT. Protein sequence: CAWSPPGPQHF.

The CDR3 DNA sequence: TGTGCCAGCAGCGCCACTCCGGGAGCTGGAAACACCATATATTTT. Its protein is CASSATPGAGNTIYF. This chain uses TRBV5-6 with TRBJ1-3, with D uncertain. V shed 4 bases and J shed 2 bases, with 13 bases lying between them. The CDR3 has 15 residues. From germline, CDR1 is SGHDT and CDR2 YYEEEE.

The chain joins TRBV29-1 to TRBJ1-2; D gene ambiguous. V dropped 6 bases and J dropped 8 bases, with 19 bases sitting between them. The CDR3 has 13 amino acids. The V gene's germline CDR1 is SQVTM and CDR2 ANQGSEA. CDR3 sequence reads: CSVSTIAGIGYTF. As DNA, the CDR3 is TGCAGCGTCTCTACGATCGCAGGTATCGGCTACACCTTC.

This chain links TRBV11-1 with TRBJ2-2; D is unresolved. The CDR3 extends over 14 amino acids. V lost 2 bases, J lost 4 bases, and 8 bases lay in between. Per germline, CDR1 SGHAT and CDR2 FQDESV (reference sequence). CDR3 in amino acids: CASSLSTRTGELFF. As DNA, the CDR3 is TGTGCCAGCAGCTTATCCACTCGCACCGGGGAGCTGTTTTTT.

CDR3 loop: CASSEASYGYTF. The CDR3 DNA sequence: TGTGCCAGCAGTGAGGCCAGCTATGGCTACACCTTC. This chain connects TRBV2 to TRBJ1-2; the D is unclear. The CDR3 length is 12 residues. V was trimmed by 3 bases and J by 4 bases, leaving 6 bases between them. Germline lookup yields CDR1 SNHLY and CDR2 FYNNEI.

The chain has TRBV30 and TRBJ1-2; no clear D. The germline CDR1 and CDR2 sequences are GTSNPN and SVGIG (reference sequence). The V end lost 3 bases, the J end lost 2 bases, and 16 bases lay between the germline ends. The CDR3 has 15 residues. The CDR3 coding sequence is TGTGCCTGGAGCCCTTCATTGGGAGTGAACTATGGCTACACCTTC. Encoded protein: CAWSPSLGVNYGYTF. The full variable domain, completed using reference TRBV30 and TRBJ1-2, is SQTIHQWPATLVQPVGSPLSLECTVEGTSNPNLYWYRQAAGRGLQLLFYSVGIGQISSEVPQNLSASRPQDRQFILSSKKLLLSDSGFYLCAWSPSLGVNYGYTFGSGTRLTVV.

V gene TRBV9 combines with J gene TRBJ1-1; 7 bases fit TRBD1. Germline V lookup: CDR1 SGDLS, CDR2 YYNGEE. The CDR3 loop spans 15 amino acids. Germline trimming cut 2 bases from V and 1 base from J; bases unmatched to any gene: 5. CDR3 region: CASSVYDRANTEAFF. The CDR3, as DNA: TGTGCCAGCAGCGTGTACGACAGGGCGAACACTGAAGCTTTCTTT. The complete variable domain, with remaining parts taken from reference TRBV9 and TRBJ1-1, reads DSGVTQTPKHLITATGQRVTLRCSPRSGDLSVYWYQQSLDQGLQFLIQYYNGEERAKGNILERFSAQQFPDLHSELNLSSLELGDSALYFCASSVYDRANTEAFFGQGTRLTVV.

The rearrangement uses TRBV7-9 and TRBJ2-5, with D possibly being TRBD2 (5 bases). From germline, CDR1 is SEHNR and CDR2 FQNEAQ (reference sequence). CDR3 size: 14 residues. V was pared by 4 bases and J by 1 base, with 10 bases between. CDR3 in DNA: TGTGCCAGCAGCTGGCCGGGAACCCAAGAGACCCAGTACTTC. Residues: CASSWPGTQETQYF.

The chain employs TRBV5-1 and TRBJ1-2; TRBD1 matches 7 bases. CDR3 length equals 16 residues. CDR1 is SGHRS, CDR2 YFSETQ, per germline. Trimming took 4 bases from V and 2 from J; bases not matched to a gene: 11. This CDR3 is CASSIGGGGANYGYTF. CDR3 sequence (DNA): TGCGCCAGCAGCATTGGAGGAGGGGGCGCCAACTATGGCTACACCTTC.

This sequence joins TRBV6-5 and TRBJ1-2; the match to TRBD1 covers 7 bases. Germline trimming cut 2 bases from V and 3 bases from J; bases unmatched to any gene: 3. CDR1 is MNHEY and CDR2 is SVGAGI in the germline V gene. This CDR3 spans 14 amino acids. CDR3 bases: TGTGCCAGCAGTTACACAGGGGTTGACTATGGCTACACCTTC. It yields the protein CASSYTGVDYGYTF.

The chain employs TRBV6-5 and TRBJ1-5, with D unresolved. V lost 5 bases, J lost 5 bases, and 13 bases lay in between. This CDR3 has 14 amino acids. Germline V gives CDR1 MNHEY, CDR2 SVGAGI. The DNA of the CDR3 is TGTGCCAGCAGTCGGGGAGGTGGCGATCAGCCCCAGCATTTT. Amino acid sequence: CASSRGGGDQPQHF.

The V gene is TRBV7-9, the J gene TRBJ2-5; 11 bases map to TRBD2. Germline CDR1 reads SEHNR; CDR2 reads FQNEAQ (reference sequence). The CDR3 extends over 16 amino acids. V dropped 3 bases and J dropped 1; count of bases not matched to a gene: 4. DNA of the CDR3: TGTGCCAGCAGCTTGCAACTAGCGGGGGCCCAAGAGACCCAGTACTTC. This encodes CASSLQLAGAQETQYF.

The gene calls are TRBV27 and TRBJ2-7; 11 bases are a match to TRBD1. V was pared by 4 bases and J by 1 base, with 3 bases of the junction left unmatched. Germline V gene lookup returns CDR1 MNHEY and CDR2 SMNVEV (reference sequence). This CDR3 is 15 amino acids long. CDR3: CASSSGQGVSYEQYF. The CDR3 coding sequence is TGTGCCAGCAGTTCGGGACAGGGGGTGTCCTACGAGCAGTACTTC.

The chain carries TRBV18 and TRBJ1-1, with no clear D. The CDR3 is made up of 13 amino acids. Trimming stripped 3 bases from V and 11 bases from J, with 16 bases between. Per the germline V gene, CDR1 is KGHSH and CDR2 is LQKENI. The CDR3 DNA reads as TGTGCCAGCTCACCTGGGGAGACTCTAGACGCTTTCTTT. It yields the protein CASSPGETLDAFF.

The chain combines TRBV5-1 with TRBJ1-1; TRBD1 might be the D (5 bases). This CDR3 spans 15 amino acids. With 4 bases removed from V and 0 bases from J, the gap between germline ends came to 13 bases. CDR1 and CDR2 (germline): SGHRS, YFSETQ. In DNA form, the CDR3 reads TGCGCCAGCAGCGCGGGACCGATGATGAACACTGAAGCTTTCTTT. Its protein is CASSAGPMMNTEAFF.

The rearrangement uses TRBV3-1 (or the pseudogene TRBV3-2) and TRBJ1-5; D is ambiguous. The V gene's germline CDR1 is LGHDT and CDR2 YNNKEL (reference sequence). The CDR3 is 14 residues long. Trimming removed 0 bases at V and 4 bases at J, with 7 bases between. The CDR3 loop reads CASSQDWTNQPQHF. CDR3 nucleotide sequence: TGTGCCAGCAGCCAAGATTGGACTAATCAGCCCCAGCATTTT.

This clone was counted between two and nine times. The chain combines TRBV18 with TRBJ1-1; 10 positions match TRBD1. After removal of 5 bases from V and 4 bases from J, the junction contained 4 bases not matched to a gene. CDR1 and CDR2 from the germline V gene are KGHSH and LQKENI. The CDR3 length is 14 residues. Here the CDR3 DNA reads TGTGCCAGCTCAGGACAGGGGGTAAGCACTGAAGCTTTCTTT. It specifies CASSGQGVSTEAFF.

The V call is TRBV29-1, the J call TRBJ1-2, with D unclear. V lost 2 bases to trimming and J lost 8 bases, with 9 bases between them. The CDR3 is 11 residues long. Germline V gene lookup returns CDR1 SQVTM and CDR2 ANQGSEA. The CDR3 coding sequence is TGCAGCGTTGAATGGAGGGCCGGCTACACCTTC. It encodes CSVEWRAGYTF. Full variable domain (missing parts from reference TRBV29-1 and TRBJ1-2): SAVISQKPSRDICQRGTSLTIQCQVDSQVTMMFWYRQQPGQSLTLIATANQGSEATYESGFVIDKFPISRPNLTFSTLTVSNMSPEDSSIYLCSVEWRAGYTFGSGTRLTVV.